The rows below give T cell receptor beta chains drawn from one sample of a study of blood T cell repertoires in COVID-19. Method: immunoSEQ multiplex PCR; TCRdb's copy keeps in-frame clones and lacks some. Seen here are roughly 58,000 clones, approximately 78% observed once, and the top ten hold around a third. Input material: peripheral blood. These receptors were taken from a man in his fifties or sixties with COVID-19, enrolled during active disease. CDR3s include the opening cysteine and the closing phenylalanine or tryptophan. A D gene is named only where the DNA matches it firmly.

J gene	V gene	D gene	CDR3 protein	CDR3 DNA
TRBJ2-5	TRBV18	.	CASSPPEGVETQYF	TGTGCCAGCTCACCTCCAGAGGGGGTGGAGACCCAGTACTTC
TRBJ1-1	TRBV7-2	TRBD1	CASSLAGLGQGNTEAFF	TGTGCCAGCAGCTTAGCTGGGTTGGGACAGGGGAACACTGAAGCTTTCTTT
TRBJ1-2	TRBV25-1	.	CASSESGDYGYTF	TGTGCCAGCAGTGAATCAGGCGACTATGGCTACACCTTC
TRBJ2-2	TRBV5-4	TRBD2	CASSLGLAGGIGELFF	TGTGCCAGCAGCTTAGGACTAGCGGGGGGAATCGGGGAGCTGTTTTTT
TRBJ2-3	TRBV7-3	.	CASSLTFADTQYF	TGTGCCAGCAGCTTAACGTTCGCAGATACGCAGTATTTT
TRBJ1-1	TRBV2	.	CARGGAMNTEAFF	TGTGCCCGGGGGGGGGCTATGAACACTGAAGCTTTCTTT
TRBJ1-1	TRBV3-1/TRBV3-2	TRBD1	CASALTGGANTEAFF	TGTGCCAGTGCGTTAACAGGGGGCGCGAACACTGAAGCTTTCTTT
TRBJ1-3	TRBV2	.	CASSEGEAGNTIYF	TGTGCCAGCAGTGAAGGCGAGGCTGGAAACACCATATATTTT
TRBJ2-7	TRBV30	.	CAWSGDFYEQYF	TGTGCCTGGAGTGGGGACTTTTACGAGCAGTACTTC
TRBJ2-1	TRBV21-1	.	CASSMWRYNEQFF	TGTGCCAGCAGCATGTGGAGGTACAATGAGCAGTTCTTC
TRBJ1-1	TRBV20-1	.	CSARFQVEAFF	TGCAGTGCTAGGTTCCAAGTGGAGGCTTTCTTT
TRBJ2-3	TRBV5-1	TRBD2	CASSEGGVTDTQYF	TGCGCCAGCTCGGAGGGAGGGGTGACAGATACGCAGTATTTT